One sample yielded the 17 T cell receptor gamma chains listed below, sequenced in a study of gamma-delta T cells after stem cell transplantation. TCRdb re-called the RT-PCR reads via CATT. The table shows about 610 gamma-chain clones, with 25% to 30% occurring only once. Material for sequencing was gamma-delta T cells. The receptors were gathered from a human donor. It is not recorded whose cells these are; they may come from a transplant donor.

In its sample, this clone ranks as large (0.1 to 1%). The genes are TRGV9 and TRGJP. TCRdb leaves out the J gene; it was filled in here by matching the DNA to germline. The CDR3 runs to 16 residues. Germline assignment: CDR1 GITISATS and CDR2 ISYDGTV (reference sequence). Trimming took 3 bases from V and 3 from J; bases not matched to a gene: 2. In DNA, the CDR3 is TGTGCCTTGTGGGAGACGCAAGAGTTGGGCAAAAAAATCAAGGTATTT. Translation gives CALWETQELGKKIKVF.

The CDR3 region has the DNA TGTGCCACCTGGGACACTACCCTTTATTATAAGAAACTCTTT. Its translation: CATWDTTLYYKKLF. V usage is TRGV3 and J usage is TRGJ1 or TRGJ2. No J gene is reported in TCRdb; it was inferred here by comparing the DNA with germline. Germline V gives CDR1 VTNTFY, CDR2 YDVSTARD (reference sequence). This CDR3 has 14 residues. J lost 3 bases, V lost 2 bases, and 7 bases had no gene match.

In this sample, this clone is large (0.1 to 1%). This sample includes further DNA sequences coding for the same CDR3. The chain combines TRGV9 with TRGJ1 or TRGJ2. TCRdb lists no J gene, so it was determined here by aligning the DNA to germline. V gave up 6 bases and J gave up 10 bases; unmatched junction bases: 9. The CDR3 is made up of 11 amino acids. Per the germline V gene, CDR1 is GITISATS and CDR2 is ISYDGTV (reference sequence). In DNA, the CDR3 is TGTGCCTTGTGGACTGCGATCAAGAAACTCTTT. Translated, it gives CALWTAIKKLF.

This clone was seen a few times. A far larger clone is only one base removed, so a read error is likely. The J gene was not called, though the V gene is TRGV2. Germline-derived CDR1 and CDR2 are EGSNGY and YDSYNSKV. The CDR3 length is 9 residues. The CDR3 spells CATWGRELF. The CDR3 region has the DNA TGTGCCACCTGGGGCCGGGAACTCTTT.

The table lists this clone with a few counts. The chain uses TRGV9 and TRGJP. Because TCRdb records no J gene, it was assigned here through a match of the DNA to germline. This CDR3 spans 17 amino acids. Germline values: CDR1 GITISATS, CDR2 ISYDGTV (reference sequence). V shed 2 bases, J shed 4 bases, and the junction held 5 bases outside the gene matches. CDR3 loop: CALWEDYQELGKKIKVF. Here the CDR3 DNA reads TGTGCCTTGTGGGAGGACTACCAAGAGTTGGGCAAAAAAATCAAGGTATTT.

This clone occurred once. The rearrangement uses TRGV2 and TRGJ1 or TRGJ2. The J gene, not given by TCRdb, was assigned here from a germline match of the nucleotide sequence. CDR1 EGSNGY and CDR2 YDSYNSKV come from the germline V gene. V was clipped by 3 bases and J by 12 bases; unmatched bases: 8. The length of the CDR3 is 11 residues. The CDR3 sequence is CATWDRARKLF. CDR3 in DNA: TGTGCCACCTGGGACAGGGCCAGGAAACTCTTT.

Notes on this clone: The DNA is left out, because the CDR3 cannot be placed on it with certainty; the CDR3 is given as TCRdb lists it. This chain's CDR3 is CALWVRVIIRNSLAVEQHLLSQVSIGRIQHF. The V gene is TRGV9; the J gene was not called. Termini included, the CDR3 measures 31 amino acids. Germline CDR1 is GITISATS and CDR2 is ISYDGTV (reference sequence).

The J gene is TRGJ1 or TRGJ2, the V gene TRGV4. Matching the DNA to germline supplied the J gene, which TCRdb does not give. Trimming removed 2 bases from V and 10 bases from J; junction bases left unmatched: 11. The length of the CDR3 is 13 residues. Germline loops: CDR1 EGSTGY, CDR2 YDSYTSSV. CDR3 DNA: TGTGCCACCTGGGATGATTTATTATGGAAGAAACTCTTT. It translates to CATWDDLLWKKLF.

This clone was seen more than once but under ten times. TCRdb's listed protein matches a much larger clone and diverges from this DNA's translation at residue 7, likely through a read error; the protein shown comes from the DNA. This chain joins TRGV2 and TRGJ1 or TRGJ2. TCRdb leaves out the J gene; it was filled in here by matching the DNA to germline. Trimming cost V 3 bases and J 12 bases; bases outside gene matches: 2. CDR3 length equals 9 residues. Germline CDR1 and CDR2: EGSNGY and YDSYNSKV. CDR3 amino acids: CATWDRKLF. CDR3 sequence (DNA): TGTGCCACCTGGGACCGGAAACTCTTT.

The V and J genes are TRGV5 and TRGJ1 or TRGJ2. TCRdb carries no J gene annotation; the J gene was assigned here by matching the DNA with germline. Trimming at V came to 0 bases and at J to 7 bases, leaving 6 bases not matched to a gene. The CDR3 is 13 residues long. Germline V gene data show CDR1 as VINAFY and CDR2 as YDVSNSKD. This chain's CDR3 is CATWDRPRYKKLF. The CDR3, as DNA: TGTGCCACCTGGGACAGGCCGAGGTATAAGAAACTCTTT.

This clone is large (0.1 to 1%) by share. CDR3 amino acids: CATWDGPDWIKTF. The DNA for the CDR3 is TGTGCCACCTGGGATGGCCCAGATTGGATCAAGACGTTT. The chain couples TRGV4 to TRGJP2. TCRdb gives no J gene; it was assigned here by matching the DNA to germline. There are 13 residues in the CDR3. V dropped 1 base and J dropped 8; count of bases not matched to a gene: 4. The germline gives CDR1 EGSTGY, CDR2 YDSYTSSV.

The chain recombines TRGV3 with TRGJ1 or TRGJ2. Assignment of the J gene here rests on matching the DNA to germline, because TCRdb gives none. Germline V CDR1 and CDR2: VTNTFY, YDVSTARD (reference sequence). The CDR3 runs to 13 residues. V shed 0 bases, J shed 3 bases, and the junction held 2 bases outside the gene matches. CDR3 residues: CATWDRIYYKKLF. In nucleotides, the CDR3 is TGTGCCACCTGGGACAGGATTTATTATAAGAAACTCTTT.

This clone is judged large. Other DNA sequences in the sample encode the same CDR3. The V call is TRGV4, the J call TRGJ1 or TRGJ2. In the absence of a J gene in TCRdb, the DNA was matched to germline to assign it here. This CDR3 region has 11 residues. J gave up 11 bases and V 0 bases, and 4 bases lay outside the gene matches. Germline CDR1 EGSTGY, CDR2 YDSYTSSV. The CDR3 bases are TGTGCCACCTGGGATGGGCTTCAGAAACTCTTT. Amino acid sequence: CATWDGLQKLF.

This clone is deemed large (0.1 to 1%). The V gene is TRGV3, the J gene TRGJ1 or TRGJ2. TCRdb does not report a J gene; here it was assigned by matching the DNA to germline references. Germline values: CDR1 VTNTFY, CDR2 YDVSTARD (reference sequence). The CDR3 length is 14 residues. Trimming removed 0 bases from V and 3 bases from J; junction bases left unmatched: 5. CDR3 nucleotide sequence: TGTGCCACCTGGGACAGGCTGGGTTATTATAAGAAACTCTTT. Amino acid sequence: CATWDRLGYYKKLF.

The genes are TRGV9 and TRGJP. Matching the DNA to germline supplied the J gene, which TCRdb does not give. Germline V gene sequence: CDR1 GITISATS, CDR2 ISYDGTV (reference sequence). This CDR3 has 17 residues. V dropped 0 bases and J dropped 7; count of bases not matched to a gene: 6. The CDR3 DNA reads TGTGCCTTGTGGGAGGTGGATGAGGAGTTGGGCAAAAAAATCAAGGTATTT. As protein: CALWEVDEELGKKIKVF.

Only a few counts were recorded for this clone. The V gene is TRGV5, the J gene TRGJ1 or TRGJ2. The J gene is absent in TCRdb and was assigned here via DNA matching to germline. CDR1 VINAFY and CDR2 YDVSNSKD come from the germline V gene. Trimming cost V 12 bases and J 10 bases; bases outside gene matches: 9. This CDR3 is built from 9 residues. For the CDR3, the DNA is TGTGCCCCCCTGGGGAAGAAACTCTTT. Amino acids: CAPLGKKLF.

This clone is large (0.1 to 1%) in the sample. The gene calls are TRGV3 and TRGJ1 or TRGJ2. The J gene, absent from TCRdb, was called here by matching the DNA to germline. After removal of 4 bases from V and 12 bases from J, the junction contained 6 bases not matched to a gene. This CDR3 has 10 residues. Germline-derived CDR1 and CDR2 are VTNTFY and YDVSTARD (reference sequence). Here the CDR3 reads CATWEIRKLF. The CDR3 DNA reads as TGTGCCACCTGGGAAATCAGGAAACTCTTT.